This is a list of T cell receptor beta chains from one sample in a study of OX40 agonist ivuxolimab in advanced cancers. TCRdb's copy holds only in-frame clones and misses some; the assay was immunoSEQ multiplex PCR. Of approximately 61,000 clones in the sample, 70% to 90% were seen once. Sequencing used CD4+ or CD8+ T cells sorted from blood, obtained in a trial of the OX40 agonist ivuxolimab. These receptors all come from an adult with an advanced solid tumor such as melanoma, head and neck, liver or kidney cancer. CDR3s include the opening cysteine and the closing phenylalanine or tryptophan. D genes are given only for firm matches. Clone size is stated in some rows and not others, as once, few, many or a class when expanded.

j_gene	d_gene	abundance	v_gene	CDR3nt	CDR3aa
TRBJ1-4	NA	NA	TRBV6-5	TGTGCCAGCAGTTACTCTTTTGGGACTAATGAAAAACTGTTTTTT	CASSYSFGTNEKLFF
TRBJ2-1	NA	NA	TRBV20-1	TGCAGTGCTAGTATACGGGAAGAGCAGTTCTTC	CSASIREEQFF
TRBJ1-2	NA	NA	TRBV19	TGTGCCAGTAGTTCTAGAGGGAGGGGAGCTAACTATGGCTACACCTTC	CASSSRGRGANYGYTF
TRBJ2-1	TRBD1	NA	TRBV9	TGTGCCAGCAGCGTAGACGGTGTGGGGACAGGAACGAACAATGAGCAGTTCTTC	CASSVDGVGTGTNNEQFF
TRBJ2-7	NA	NA	TRBV2	TGTGCCAGCAGTGAAGGCTCCGGGTACTCCTACGAGCAGTACTTC	CASSEGSGYSYEQYF
TRBJ2-1	NA	NA	TRBV5-4	TGTGCCAGCAGCCCTTGGTCGGACAATGAGCAGTTCTTC	CASSPWSDNEQFF
TRBJ2-1	TRBD2	NA	TRBV6-1	TGTGCCAGCAGAAAATTAGCGGGCGAGCAGTTCTTC	CASRKLAGEQFF
TRBJ1-1	NA	once	TRBV30	TGTGCCTGGAGTGTAGGACGAAACACTGAAGCTTTCTTT	CAWSVGRNTEAFF
TRBJ2-1	NA	NA	TRBV7-3	TGTGCCAGCAGCTCTTCGGTGTCCTACAATGAGCAGTTCTTC	CASSSSVSYNEQFF
TRBJ1-3	NA	NA	TRBV5-4	TGTGCCAGCAGCACCGGAACCTTCGGAAACACCATATATTTT	CASSTGTFGNTIYF
TRBJ2-3	TRBD2	NA	TRBV27	TGTGCCAGCAGTTCGGGGGGGACAGATACGCAGTATTTT	CASSSGGTDTQYF
TRBJ2-5	TRBD2	NA	TRBV4-1	TGCGCCAGCAGCCAGGCCCCTAGCGGTTCCGAGACCCAGTACTTC	CASSQAPSGSETQYF
TRBJ2-3	NA	NA	TRBV4-1	TGCGCCAGCAGCCAAGATTGGAATACAGATACGCAGTATTTT	CASSQDWNTDTQYF
TRBJ2-3	NA	NA	TRBV27	TGTGCCAGCATCACTGGGACACTCAATGATGAATACGCAGATACGCAGTATTTT	CASITGTLNDEYADTQYF
TRBJ2-1	NA	NA	TRBV9	TGTGCCAGCAGCGTAGATATCTACAATGAGCAGTTCTTC	CASSVDIYNEQFF
TRBJ1-5	NA	NA	TRBV7-6	TGTGCCAGCAGTGCGGGGGATGAGCCCCAGCATTTT	CASSAGDEPQHF
TRBJ2-4	NA	NA	TRBV7-2	TGTGCCAGCAGCTTAGCCCCGGGGGTAAACATTCAGTACTTC	CASSLAPGVNIQYF
TRBJ2-1	NA	NA	TRBV2	TGTGCCAGCAGTTATACTAGTGGTAGTGAGCAGTTCTTC	CASSYTSGSEQFF